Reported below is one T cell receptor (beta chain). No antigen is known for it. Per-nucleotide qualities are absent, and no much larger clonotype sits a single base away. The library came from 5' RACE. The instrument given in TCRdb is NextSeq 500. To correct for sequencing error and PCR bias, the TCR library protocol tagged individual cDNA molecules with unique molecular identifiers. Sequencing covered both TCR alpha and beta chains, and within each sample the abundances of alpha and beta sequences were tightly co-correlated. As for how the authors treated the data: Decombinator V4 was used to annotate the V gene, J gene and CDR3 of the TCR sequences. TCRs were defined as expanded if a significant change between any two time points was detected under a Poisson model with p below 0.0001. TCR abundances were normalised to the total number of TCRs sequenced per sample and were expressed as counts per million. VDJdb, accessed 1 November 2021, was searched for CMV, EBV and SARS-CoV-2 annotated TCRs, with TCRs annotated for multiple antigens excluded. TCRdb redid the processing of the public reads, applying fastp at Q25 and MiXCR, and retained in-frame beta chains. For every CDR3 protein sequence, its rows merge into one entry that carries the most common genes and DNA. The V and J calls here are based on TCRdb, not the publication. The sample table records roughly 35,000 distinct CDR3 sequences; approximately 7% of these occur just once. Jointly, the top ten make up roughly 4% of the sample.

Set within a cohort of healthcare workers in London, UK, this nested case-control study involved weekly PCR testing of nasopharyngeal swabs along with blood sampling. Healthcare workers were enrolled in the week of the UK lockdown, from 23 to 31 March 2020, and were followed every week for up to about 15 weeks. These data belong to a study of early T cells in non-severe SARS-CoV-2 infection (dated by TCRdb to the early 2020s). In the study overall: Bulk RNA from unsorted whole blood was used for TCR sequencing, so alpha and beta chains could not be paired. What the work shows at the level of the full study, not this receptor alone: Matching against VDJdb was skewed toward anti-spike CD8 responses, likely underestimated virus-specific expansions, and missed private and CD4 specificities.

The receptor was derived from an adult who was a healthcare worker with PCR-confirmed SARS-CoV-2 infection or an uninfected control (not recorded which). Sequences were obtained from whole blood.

The DNA sequence is given as TGCAGTGCTAGAGATCTGGGGATCATCAATGAGCAGTTCTTC. Translated, this is CSARDLGIINEQFF. This chain is built from TRBV20-1 and TRBJ2-1; confidence is insufficient to name the D gene. Taken from cysteine to phenylalanine, the CDR3 has 14 residues. CDR3 DNA is the only sequence kept; it has 42 bases, read in frame from the first base. CDR1 DFQATT and CDR2 SNEGSKA were looked up in the germline V gene (reference sequence). V loses 0 bases, J loses 6 bases, and the germline ends lie 12 bases apart.